This T cell receptor beta chain was recorded in a study of cytomegalovirus exposure and HLA in healthy donors. The study's findings and limits: Despite most TCR sequences being rare, some public TCRs occurred in many donors. The CMV antigen specificity of three CMV-associated chains was confirmed through in vitro analysis.

The data were produced by immunoSEQ multiplex PCR, yet TCRdb's version contains in-frame clones alone and is incomplete. The sample has 150,000 to 200,000 clones, approximately 90% seen once. As to this clone: Its antigen is not identified.

The length of the CDR3 is 15 residues. V was cut by 1 base and J by 2 bases, with 12 bases left in between. Germline values: CDR1 SGHTA, CDR2 FQGNSA. The specimen sequenced was PBMCs. The rearrangement links TRBV7-2 to TRBJ2-7; TRBD1 is a possible D gene (6 bases). The TCR originated in a young woman in good health and CMV-seronegative. The CDR3 DNA sequence: TGTGCCAGCAGCTTAGTGATCGGACAGACCTACGAGCAGTACTTC. As protein: CASSLVIGQTYEQYF. Supplemented by reference TRBV7-2 and TRBJ2-7, the full variable domain reads GAGVSQSPSNKVTEKGKDVELRCDPISGHTALYWYRQSLGQGLEFLIYFQGNSAPDKSGLPSDRFSAERTGGSVSTLTIQRTQQEDSAVYLCASSLVIGQTYEQYFGPGTRLTVT.